These 3 T cell receptor beta chains were sequenced from one sample in a study of shared clonotypes between healthy human individuals. The repertoire was sequenced with immunoSEQ multiplex PCR; TCRdb's copy has only in-frame clones and lacks some. The sample contains 2 million to 2.5 million clones, 92% of which appear only once. Sequencing was done on a sample of naive CD4+ T cells from PBMCs. Subset noted: CD45RA+ positively selected. These TCRs come from a man between 18 and 35 years old in good health. Some clones in this sample may be carry-over from other donors' samples.

The rearrangement uses TRBV6-5 and TRBJ2-2, with D tentatively TRBD2 (7 bases). Germline-derived CDR1 and CDR2 are MNHEY and SVGAGI. With 7 bases removed from V and 6 bases from J, the gap between germline ends came to 15 bases. CDR3 length: 14 amino acids. The CDR3 spells CASNKGGGAGELFF. Here the CDR3 DNA reads TGTGCCAGCAACAAGGGGGGAGGGGCCGGGGAGCTGTTTTTT.

The CDR3 is CASTQAARPSTDTQYF. CDR3 sequence (DNA): TGTGCCAGCACCCAGGCCGCGCGGCCTAGCACAGATACGCAGTATTTT. The chain links TRBV11-1 to TRBJ2-3; D not certain. There are 16 residues in the CDR3. Germline loops: CDR1 SGHAT, CDR2 FQDESV (reference sequence). Trimming took off 7 bases at V and 0 bases at J, with 17 bases between the two ends.

The CDR3 sequence is CASSFGGSESYEQYF. The DNA of the CDR3 is TGTGCCAGCAGCTTTGGCGGGAGCGAATCCTACGAGCAGTACTTC. This chain connects TRBV5-4 to TRBJ2-7; 7 nucleotides agree with TRBD2. The CDR3 covers 15 residues. V lost 2 bases, J lost 1 base, and 6 bases stayed unmatched. Per the germline V gene, CDR1 is SGHNT and CDR2 is YYREEE (reference sequence). Together with reference TRBV5-4 and TRBJ2-7, the CDR3 gives the full variable domain: ETGVTQSPTHLIKTRGQQVTLRCSSQSGHNTVSWYQQALGQGPQFIFQYYREEENGRGNFPPRFSGLQFPNYSSELNVNALELDDSALYLCASSFGGSESYEQYFGPGTRLTVT.